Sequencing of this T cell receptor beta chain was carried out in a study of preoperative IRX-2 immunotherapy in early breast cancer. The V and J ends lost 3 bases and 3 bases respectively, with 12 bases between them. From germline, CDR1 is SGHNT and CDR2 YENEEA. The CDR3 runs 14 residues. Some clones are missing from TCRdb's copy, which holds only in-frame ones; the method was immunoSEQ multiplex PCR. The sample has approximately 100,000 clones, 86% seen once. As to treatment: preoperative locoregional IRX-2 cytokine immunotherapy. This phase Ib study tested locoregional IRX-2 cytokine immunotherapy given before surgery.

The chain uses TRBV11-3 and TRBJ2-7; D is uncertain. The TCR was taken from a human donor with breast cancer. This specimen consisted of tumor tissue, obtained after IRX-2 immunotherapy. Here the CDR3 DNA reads TGTGCCAGCAGCTTCGGGCAGATTAACTACGAGCAGTACTTC. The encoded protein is CASSFGQINYEQYF.